This entry features one T cell receptor beta chain sequence. There are a few counts of this clonotype. Which antigen it targets is not known. Per-base qualities were not stored, and no clone one base away is much larger. Sequencing was carried out with an Illumina HiSeq 2500. Quantitative 5'-RACE with molecular barcodes was used to prepare TCR beta libraries. Per the source publication's procedure: Disease-linked TCR variants were identified with a new computational method built on a probabilistic model of VDJ rearrangement. TCRdb reprocessing: public reads trimmed at Q25 with fastp, clones called with MiXCR, in-frame beta chains kept. Each CDR3 protein appears once, grouped with its most common genes and DNA. Here the V and J calls rest on TCRdb's processing, not on the authors' analysis. In this sample the table shows 330,000 or so distinct CDR3 sequences, under 8.5% of which occur a single time. The ten largest clones represent more than 12% of the sample.

These data originate in a study of CD8 T cells in ankylosing spondylitis (dated by TCRdb to 2016 to 2017). Study-wide context: The study set out to find disease-linked TCR variants by profiling T cell receptor beta repertoires in ankylosing spondylitis patients and healthy donors. Peripheral blood was sampled, and synovial fluid was also collected from ankylosing spondylitis patients. The full study cohort was made up of about 25 ankylosing spondylitis patients and 108 healthy donors.

The CDR3 spans 16 residues, from the cysteine through the phenylalanine. Of the read, only the CDR3 DNA is kept; its 48 bases are in frame from base 1. Trimming leaves V shorter by 4 bases and J shorter by 5 bases, with the junction holding 9 bases beyond the gene matches. The germline V gene provides CDR1 SGHTS and CDR2 YDEGEE. General conclusions and limits of the study: Some motif variants had previously been reported in the synovial fluid and blood of reactive arthritis patients, which suggests shared mechanisms of disease initiation. Blood from ankylosing spondylitis patients appeared to be characterized by a TCR beta motif made up of several highly homologous amino acid variants. The disease-linked clones were reported to be significantly enriched in matched synovial fluid samples from ankylosing spondylitis patients. In peripheral blood, the disease-linked clones were found at relatively low frequencies and had a CD8+ phenotype.

The rearrangement combines TRBV5-8 with TRBJ1-5, with 10 middle bases fitting TRBD1. Sequenced: blood, either unsorted or a sorted T cell fraction (not recorded which). This TCR derives from a male donor with ankylosing spondylitis. The CDR3 region has the sequence CASSPQFGTGDQPQHF. The nucleotides read TGTGCCAGCAGCCCCCAGTTTGGGACAGGGGATCAGCCCCAGCATTTT. Here the CDR3 is joined to the reference TRBV5-8 and TRBJ1-5 genes, and the full variable domain is: EAGVTQSPTHLIKTRGQQATLRCSPISGHTSVYWYQQALGLGLQFLLWYDEGEERNRGNFPPRFSGRQFPNYSSELNVNALELEDSALYLCASSPQFGTGDQPQHFGDGTRLSIL.